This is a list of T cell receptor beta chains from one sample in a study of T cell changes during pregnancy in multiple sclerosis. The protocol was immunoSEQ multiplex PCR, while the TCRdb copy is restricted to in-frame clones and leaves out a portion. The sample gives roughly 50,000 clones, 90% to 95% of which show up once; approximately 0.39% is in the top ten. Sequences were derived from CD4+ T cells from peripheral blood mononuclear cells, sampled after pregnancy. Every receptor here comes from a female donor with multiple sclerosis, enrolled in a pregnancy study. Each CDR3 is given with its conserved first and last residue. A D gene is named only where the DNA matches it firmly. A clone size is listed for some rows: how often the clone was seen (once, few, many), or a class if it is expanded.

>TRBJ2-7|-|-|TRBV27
TGTGCCAGCAGTTTCCAGGGTAGGTTGTCCTACGAGCAGTACTTC
CASSFQGRLSYEQYF
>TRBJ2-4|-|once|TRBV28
TGTGCCAGCAGTTTATCCCCACTCAACATTCAGTACTTC
CASSLSPLNIQYF
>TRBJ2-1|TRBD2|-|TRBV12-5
TGTGCTAGTGGTTTGGCTCCCCTAGGTGCGGGAGGGTGGGCTGAAAATGAGCAGTTCTTC
CASGLAPLGAGGWAENEQFF
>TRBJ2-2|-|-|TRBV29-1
TGCAGCGTTGTTCCCGTCGGCACCGGGGAGCTGTTTTTT
CSVVPVGTGELFF
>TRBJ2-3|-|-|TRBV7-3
TGTGCCAGCAGCCCGGACTTCATAGCACCGTTCAATACGCAGTATTTT
CASSPDFIAPFNTQYF
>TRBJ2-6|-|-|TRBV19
TGTGCCAGTACCAGGAAGCCCCCGAGCTCTGGGGCCAACGTCCTGACTTTC
CASTRKPPSSGANVLTF
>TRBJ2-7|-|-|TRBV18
TGTGCCAGCTCATCAGTCGGGTTTGCCTACGAGCAGTACTTC
CASSSVGFAYEQYF
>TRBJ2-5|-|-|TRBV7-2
TGTGCCAGCAGCTACACAGGGATGGGAGAGACCCAGTACTTC
CASSYTGMGETQYF
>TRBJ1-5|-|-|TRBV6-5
TGTGCCAGCAGCAAACAGGGCCAGGCTAATCAGCCCCAGCATTTT
CASSKQGQANQPQHF
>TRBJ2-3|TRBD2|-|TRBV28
TGTGCCAGCACCCCTACTAGCGGGGGCACATTTCCCACAGATACGCAGTATTTT
CASTPTSGGTFPTDTQYF
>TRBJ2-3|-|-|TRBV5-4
TGTGCCAGCAGCTTCCCCGGCACAGATACGCAGTATTTT
CASSFPGTDTQYF
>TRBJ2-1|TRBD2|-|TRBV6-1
TGTGCCAGCAGCTTGACTAGCGGGAAGCAGTTCTTC
CASSLTSGKQFF
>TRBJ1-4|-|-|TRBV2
TGTGCCAGTGGACAGAACCCAACTAATGAAAAACTGTTTTTT
CASGQNPTNEKLFF
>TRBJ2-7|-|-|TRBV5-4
TGTGCCAGCAGCCCCGACTATCAGCTCGCCTACGAGCAGTACTTC
CASSPDYQLAYEQYF
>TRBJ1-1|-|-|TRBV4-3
TGCGCCAGCAGCCAAGAAGTACTTCGGGTCCGTACTGAAGCTTTCTTT
CASSQEVLRVRTEAFF
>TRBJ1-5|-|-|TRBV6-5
TGTGCCAGCAGTTACGGAGGGAAAGATCAGCCCCAGCATTTT
CASSYGGKDQPQHF
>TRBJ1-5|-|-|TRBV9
TGTGCCAGCAGCGTAGCCGGCAATCAGCCCCAGCATTTT
CASSVAGNQPQHF
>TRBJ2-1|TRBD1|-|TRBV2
TGTGCCAGCAAAAAACAAGGGGGCCACAATGAGCAGTTCTTC
CASKKQGGHNEQFF
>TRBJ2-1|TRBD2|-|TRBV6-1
TGTGCCAGCAGTGTGACTAGCGGGAGAAGTGATGAGCAGTTCTTC
CASSVTSGRSDEQFF
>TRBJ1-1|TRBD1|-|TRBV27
TGTGCCAGCAGCCACAGGGGGGGAGACACTGAAGCTTTCTTT
CASSHRGGDTEAFF
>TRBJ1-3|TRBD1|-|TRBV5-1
TGCGCCAGCAGCTTGGCCGGGGGACAGGGCGCTGGAAACACCATATATTTT
CASSLAGGQGAGNTIYF
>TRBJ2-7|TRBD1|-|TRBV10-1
TGCGCCAGCAGTGATAGCCGGGACAGCCCCTACGCGCAGTACTTC
CASSDSRDSPYAQYF
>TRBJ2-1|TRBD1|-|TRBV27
TGTGCCAGCAGCCTTGACAGGGGCCTATACAATGAGCAGTTCTTC
CASSLDRGLYNEQFF
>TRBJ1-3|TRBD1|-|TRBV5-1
TGCGCCAGCAGCCAATTGGGACAGGGACTCTCTGGAAACACCATATATTTT
CASSQLGQGLSGNTIYF
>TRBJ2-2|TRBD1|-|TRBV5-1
TGCGCCAGCAGCTTGGGACAGGGGATGAACACCGGGGAGCTGTTTTTT
CASSLGQGMNTGELFF
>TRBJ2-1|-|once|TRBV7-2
TGTGCCAGCAGCCCTCGAGACAGGATTCTCTACAATGAGCAGTTCTTC
CASSPRDRILYNEQFF
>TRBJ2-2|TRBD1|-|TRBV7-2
TGTGCCAGCAGCGGGAGACAGGGGGTGACCGGGGAGCTGTTTTTT
CASSGRQGVTGELFF
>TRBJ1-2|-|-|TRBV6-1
TGTGCCAGCAGTGAAGTACAGATCTATGGCTACACCTTC
CASSEVQIYGYTF
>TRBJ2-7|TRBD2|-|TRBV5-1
TGCGCCAGCAGCTCCTCCGGTGGCGGGAGAGTACTTTCGTCCTACGAGCAGTACTTC
CASSSSGGGRVLSSYEQYF
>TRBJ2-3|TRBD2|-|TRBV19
TGTGCCAGTAGTCGACTAGCGGGAGGAGCAAGCACAGATACGCAGTATTTT
CASSRLAGGASTDTQYF
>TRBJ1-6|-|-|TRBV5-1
TGCGCCAGCAGTAGGGAGGGGGTGACGAATTCACCCCTCCACTTT
CASSREGVTNSPLHF
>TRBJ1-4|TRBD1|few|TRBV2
TGTGCCAGCACTACAGGGGTAACTAATGAAAAACTGTTTTTT
CASTTGVTNEKLFF
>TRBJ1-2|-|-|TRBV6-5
TGTGCCAGCAGCAACAACAGTGGAGGTACCTATGGCTACACCTTC
CASSNNSGGTYGYTF
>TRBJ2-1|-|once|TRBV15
TGTGCCACCAGCACTTGGCTTACAGCTCCCCGGAATGAGCAGTTCTTC
CATSTWLTAPRNEQFF
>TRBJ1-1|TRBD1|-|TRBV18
TGTGCCAGCTCACCAAACTTGGGACAGGTCACTGAAGCTTTCTTT
CASSPNLGQVTEAFF
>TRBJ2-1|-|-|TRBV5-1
TGCGCCAGCAGCTCAGCCGAGAAGCCCAGGGATGAGCAGTTCTTC
CASSSAEKPRDEQFF
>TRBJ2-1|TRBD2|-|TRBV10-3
TGTGCCATCAGTGAGGTGGGACTAGTCTACAATGAGCAGTTCTTC
CAISEVGLVYNEQFF
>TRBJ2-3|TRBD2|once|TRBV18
TGTGCCAGCTCACAGACTAGCGGGAGTGTGGATACGCAGTATTTT
CASSQTSGSVDTQYF
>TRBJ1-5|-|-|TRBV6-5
TGTGCCAGCAGTTACGACAGTAATCAGCCCCAGCATTTT
CASSYDSNQPQHF
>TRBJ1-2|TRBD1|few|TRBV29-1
TGCAGCGTTGATCCGGGACAGGGTCGGGGCTACACCTTC
CSVDPGQGRGYTF
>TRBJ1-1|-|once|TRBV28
TGTGCCAGCAGTGGCGTTCGGGGGATCCCTGAAGCTTTCTTT
CASSGVRGIPEAFF
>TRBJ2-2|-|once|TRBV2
TGTGCCAGCAGTGAAGTTGCCACCTCCGGCGGTGGGCTGTTTTTT
CASSEVATSGGGLFF
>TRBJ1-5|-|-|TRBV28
TGTGCCAGCAGCCAGGTCGATCAGCCCCAGCATTTT
CASSQVDQPQHF
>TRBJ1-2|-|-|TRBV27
TGTGCCAGCAGGGACGACAGGCGCTATGGCTACACCTTC
CASRDDRRYGYTF
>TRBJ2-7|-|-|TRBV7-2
TGTGCCAGCAGCTTCCGCAGGGCCTACGAGCAGTACTTC
CASSFRRAYEQYF
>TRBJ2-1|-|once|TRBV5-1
TGCGCCAGCAGCCAATTTAGCGGCGGGGCCAATGAGCAGTTCTTC
CASSQFSGGANEQFF
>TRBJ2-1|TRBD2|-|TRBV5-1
TGCGCCAGACAAGCTTCTGGCGGGAGGGCCAGGGATTTTTTCAGTGAGCAGTTCTTC
CARQASGGRARDFFSEQFF
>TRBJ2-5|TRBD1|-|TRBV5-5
TGTGCCAGCAGCTCTATATCAGGGGGCGGGGAGACCCAGTACTTC
CASSSISGGGETQYF